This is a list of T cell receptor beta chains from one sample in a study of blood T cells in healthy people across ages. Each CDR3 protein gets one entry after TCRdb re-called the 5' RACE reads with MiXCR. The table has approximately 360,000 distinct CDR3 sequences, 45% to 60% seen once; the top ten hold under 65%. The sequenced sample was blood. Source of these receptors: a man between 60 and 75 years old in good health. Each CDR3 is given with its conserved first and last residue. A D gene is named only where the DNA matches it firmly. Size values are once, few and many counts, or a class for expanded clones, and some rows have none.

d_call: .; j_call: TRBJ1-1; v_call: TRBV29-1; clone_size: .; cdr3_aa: CSVTFLQRGNTEAFF
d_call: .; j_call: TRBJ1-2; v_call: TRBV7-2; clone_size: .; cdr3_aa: CASSSNPTTHGDGYTF
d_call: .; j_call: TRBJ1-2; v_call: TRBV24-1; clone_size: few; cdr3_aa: CATSDGGEMGGYTF
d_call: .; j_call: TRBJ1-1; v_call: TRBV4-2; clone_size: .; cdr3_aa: CASSQDYNPGAFF
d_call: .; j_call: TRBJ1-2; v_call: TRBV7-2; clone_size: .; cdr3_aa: CASSEGDGAVYGYTF
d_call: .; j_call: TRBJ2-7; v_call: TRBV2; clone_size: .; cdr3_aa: CASRIGPAYEQYF
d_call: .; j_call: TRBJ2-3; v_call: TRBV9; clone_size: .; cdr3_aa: CASSALITDTQYF
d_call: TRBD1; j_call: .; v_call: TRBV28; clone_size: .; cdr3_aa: CASTLDGTGTYEQYF
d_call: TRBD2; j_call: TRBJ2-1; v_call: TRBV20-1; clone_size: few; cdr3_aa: CSGRGVNEQFF
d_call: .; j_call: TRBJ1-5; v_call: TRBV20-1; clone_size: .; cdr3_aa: CSAAAGGNQPQHF
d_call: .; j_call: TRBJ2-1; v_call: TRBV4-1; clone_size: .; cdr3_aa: CASSHQPLAVSYNEQFF
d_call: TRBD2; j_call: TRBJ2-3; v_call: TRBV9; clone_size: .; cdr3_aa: CASSVSGGVRYF
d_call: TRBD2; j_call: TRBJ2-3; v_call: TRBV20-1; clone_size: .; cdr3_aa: CSALLAGGTDTQYF
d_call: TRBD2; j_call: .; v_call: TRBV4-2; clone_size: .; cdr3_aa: CASSPRGEGRINEQYF
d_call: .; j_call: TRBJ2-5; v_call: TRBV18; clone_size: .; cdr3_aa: CASSPPNRAEVETQYF
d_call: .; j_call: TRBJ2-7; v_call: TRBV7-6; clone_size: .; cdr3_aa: CASMGPNSYEQYF
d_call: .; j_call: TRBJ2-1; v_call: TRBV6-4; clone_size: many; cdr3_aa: CASSVDSYNEQFF
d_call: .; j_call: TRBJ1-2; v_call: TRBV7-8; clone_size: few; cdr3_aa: CASSLGDRNYGYTF
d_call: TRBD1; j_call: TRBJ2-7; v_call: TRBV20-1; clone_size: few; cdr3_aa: CSAPGQTFYEQYF
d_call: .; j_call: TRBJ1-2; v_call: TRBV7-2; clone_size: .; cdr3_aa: CASSLGGINYGYTF
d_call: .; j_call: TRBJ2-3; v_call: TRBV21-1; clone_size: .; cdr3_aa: CASSIVGSDTQYF
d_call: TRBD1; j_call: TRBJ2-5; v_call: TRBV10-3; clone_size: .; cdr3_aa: CAIRGQLQETQYF
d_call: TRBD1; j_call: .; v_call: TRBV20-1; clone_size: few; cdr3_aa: CSAREGGQGYEQYF
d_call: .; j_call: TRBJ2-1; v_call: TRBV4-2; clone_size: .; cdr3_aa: CASSQEFHNEQFF
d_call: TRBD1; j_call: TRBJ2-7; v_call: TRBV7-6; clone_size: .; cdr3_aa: CASSPDRDFYEQYF
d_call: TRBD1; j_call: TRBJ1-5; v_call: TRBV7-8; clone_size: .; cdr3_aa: CASSPRGGDSDQPQHF
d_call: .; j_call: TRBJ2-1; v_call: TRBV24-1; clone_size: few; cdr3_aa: CATSLGDAASYNEQFF
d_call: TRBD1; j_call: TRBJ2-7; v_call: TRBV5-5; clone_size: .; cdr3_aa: CASSEAGTGVYEQYF
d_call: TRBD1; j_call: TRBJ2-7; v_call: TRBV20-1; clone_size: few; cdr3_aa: CSAREQGRYEQYF
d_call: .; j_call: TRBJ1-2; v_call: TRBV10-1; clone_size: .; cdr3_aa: CASSGTTGSGYTF
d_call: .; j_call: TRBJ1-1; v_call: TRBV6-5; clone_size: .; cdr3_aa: CASSYQEGTKNTEAFF
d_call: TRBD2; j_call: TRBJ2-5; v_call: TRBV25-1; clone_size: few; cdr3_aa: CASSRGLAGETQYF
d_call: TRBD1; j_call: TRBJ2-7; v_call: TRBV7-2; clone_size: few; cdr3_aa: CASSPQLTGGREQYF
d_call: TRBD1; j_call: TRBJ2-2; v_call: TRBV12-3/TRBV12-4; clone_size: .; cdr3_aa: CASSEQGALNTGELFF
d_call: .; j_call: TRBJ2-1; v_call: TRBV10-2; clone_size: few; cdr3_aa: CASLGGPAGRNEQFF
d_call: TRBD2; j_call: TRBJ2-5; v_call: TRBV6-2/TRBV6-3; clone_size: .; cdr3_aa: CASSVLAGGETQYF
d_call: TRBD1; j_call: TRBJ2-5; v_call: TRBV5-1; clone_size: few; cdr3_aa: CASSPHTGGVIETQYF
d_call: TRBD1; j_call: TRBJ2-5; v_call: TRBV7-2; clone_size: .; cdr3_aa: CASSASTGGARKTQYF
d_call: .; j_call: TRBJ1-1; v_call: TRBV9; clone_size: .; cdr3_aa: CASSGLGNTEAFF
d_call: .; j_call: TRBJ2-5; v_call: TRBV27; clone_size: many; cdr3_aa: CASTTRPPLANQETQYF
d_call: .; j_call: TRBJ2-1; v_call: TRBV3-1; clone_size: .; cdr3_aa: CASSRGPYYEQFF
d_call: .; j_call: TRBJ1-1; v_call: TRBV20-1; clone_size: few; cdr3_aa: CSGQLNTEAFF